Each of the 21 T cell receptor beta chains below was sequenced from the same sample in a study of CD8 T cells in Susac syndrome. Random hexamers primed reverse transcription of about 0.5 to 1 ug RNA. TCRdb fed the immunoSEQ multiplex PCR reads into MiXCR, producing one record per CDR3 protein. The table shows about 150,000 distinct CDR3 sequences, with about 95% occurring only once. Sequenced sample: CD4+ T cells from PBMCs. These receptors originate from a human donor with multiple sclerosis.

This rearrangement joins TRBV20-1 to TRBJ2-1, with 8 bases lining up with TRBD2. Trimming at V came to 2 bases and at J to 0 bases, leaving 12 bases not matched to a gene. This CDR3 is 18 amino acids long. Germline V gene data show CDR1 as DFQATT and CDR2 as SNEGSKA (reference sequence). CDR3 sequence: CSARFWGSGTSSYNEQFF. The CDR3 bases are TGCAGTGCTAGATTTTGGGGTAGCGGGACCAGCTCCTACAATGAGCAGTTCTTC.

This clonotype appeared once. The chain has TRBV11-2 and TRBJ1-1, with a possible D match to TRBD1 (5 bases). Trimming cost V 6 bases and J 0 bases, with 14 bases left between them. This CDR3 has 15 residues. Germline CDR1 is SGHAT and CDR2 is FQNNGV. In DNA form, the CDR3 reads TGTGCCAGCAGAGCTCTAACGACAGTGAACACTGAAGCTTTCTTT. Residues: CASRALTTVNTEAFF. Looking up the rest from reference TRBV11-2 and TRBJ1-1 gives the full variable domain: EAGVAQSPRYKIIEKRQSVAFWCNPISGHATLYWYQQILGQGPKLLIQFQNNGVVDDSQLPKDRFSAERLKGVDSTLKIQPAKLEDSAVYLCASRALTTVNTEAFFGQGTRLTVV.

This clonotype appeared a single time. The chain is built from TRBV28 and TRBJ2-7; 9 positions match TRBD1. The CDR3 totals 13 residues. V was clipped by 6 bases and J by 6 bases; unmatched bases: 6. Per germline, CDR1 MDHEN and CDR2 SYDVKM. The CDR3 nucleotides read TGTGCCAGCAGGAGGGACAGGGTAGGCGAGCAGTACTTC. This gives the protein CASRRDRVGEQYF.

The rearrangement joins TRBV2 to TRBJ1-3, with TRBD1 matching over 8 bases. The J segment lost 2 bases and the V segment lost 9 bases, leaving 0 bases of the junction unmatched. Germline CDR1 SNHLY, CDR2 FYNNEI. The CDR3 is made up of 12 amino acids. DNA of the CDR3: TGTGCCAGGACAGGGGCTGGAAACACCATATATTTT. Its translation is CARTGAGNTIYF.

The CDR3 protein is CASSFGGEQYF. For the CDR3, the DNA is TGCGCCAGCAGCTTCGGCGGCGAGCAGTACTTC. The J gene is TRBJ2-7, the V gene TRBV5-1, with D unclear. Germline assignment: CDR1 SGHRS and CDR2 YFSETQ. CDR3 length equals 11 residues. The germline V and J ends were trimmed by 2 bases and 6 bases, with 6 bases remaining between them.

This clonotype was picked up one time. The rearrangement joins TRBV7-2 to TRBJ2-5; D is unclear. This CDR3 contains 15 residues. Between the trimmed V and J ends, which lost 5 bases and 5 bases, there was a span of 18 bases. Germline assignment: CDR1 SGHTA and CDR2 FQGNSA. The CDR3 protein is CASSDKSLVVETQYF. CDR3 coding DNA: TGTGCCAGCAGCGATAAGTCCCTAGTAGTTGAGACCCAGTACTTC.

The chain joins TRBV30 to TRBJ2-2, with 9 bases aligning to TRBD2. Losses at the gene ends were 3 bases for V and 4 bases for J; bases not matched to a gene: 6. This CDR3 is built from 15 residues. The germline CDR1 and CDR2 sequences are GTSNPN and SVGIG (reference sequence). CDR3 sequence (DNA): TGTGCCTGGAGAGAGGGACTAGCTTCCACCGGGGAGCTGTTTTTT. This gives the protein CAWREGLASTGELFF.

The rearrangement joins TRBV3-1 to TRBJ2-7, with a possible D match to TRBD2 (5 bases). This CDR3 has 14 amino acids. Germline loops: CDR1 LGHDT, CDR2 YNNKEL (reference sequence). Trimming cost V 0 bases and J 3 bases, with 9 bases left between them. The chain's CDR3 is CASSQDGKVYEQYF. CDR3 coding DNA: TGTGCCAGCAGCCAAGACGGGAAAGTCTACGAGCAGTACTTC.

This clonotype appeared a few times. This chain joins TRBV12-3 or TRBV12-4 and TRBJ1-6, with 7 nucleotides matching TRBD1. With 6 bases clipped from V and 9 bases from J, the junction kept 5 bases outside the gene matches. The CDR3 sequence is 13 residues long. CDR3 coding DNA: TGTGCCAGCAGCCGGACAGGTAGTTCACCCCTCCACTTT. Translated: CASSRTGSSPLHF.

The chain uses TRBV20-1 and TRBJ2-1; D might be TRBD2 (6 bases). Looked up from germline, CDR1 is DFQATT and CDR2 is SNEGSKA (reference sequence). The length of the CDR3 is 14 residues. V was clipped by 6 bases and J by 7 bases, with 19 bases between them. The CDR3 protein is CSAKAGGLRNEQFF. CDR3 sequence (DNA): TGCAGTGCAAAAGCGGGCGGGTTACGAAATGAGCAGTTCTTC.

This chain connects TRBV20-1 to TRBJ2-5, with a possible D match to TRBD2 (7 bases). The CDR3 loop spans 13 amino acids. Per germline, CDR1 DFQATT and CDR2 SNEGSKA (reference sequence). With 6 bases removed from V and 3 bases from J, the gap between germline ends came to 14 bases. The CDR3 DNA reads TGCAGTGCCCCCCCGGGGGGCAAAGAGACCCAGTACTTC. It encodes CSAPPGGKETQYF.

The CDR3 region is CASSLAFRGEQYF. The DNA of the CDR3 is TGTGCCAGCAGTTTAGCGTTTAGAGGCGAGCAGTACTTC. The chain links TRBV12-3 or TRBV12-4 to TRBJ2-7; D is undetermined. This CDR3 is 13 amino acids long. Trimming removed 0 bases from V and 6 bases from J, with 9 bases in between.

The chain couples TRBV5-1 to TRBJ2-5; D call uncertain. The germline CDR1 and CDR2 sequences are SGHRS and YFSETQ. The CDR3 covers 12 residues. V lost 1 base to trimming and J lost 1 base, with 2 bases between them. The CDR3 spells CASSLIQETQYF. The CDR3 nucleotides are TGCGCCAGCAGCTTGATCCAAGAGACCCAGTACTTC. Complete variable domain (other parts from reference TRBV5-1 and TRBJ2-5): KAGVTQTPRYLIKTRGQQVTLSCSPISGHRSVSWYQQTPGQGLQFLFEYFSETQRNKGNFPGRFSGRQFSNSRSEMNVSTLELGDSALYLCASSLIQETQYFGPGTRLLVL.

The V call is TRBV5-1, the J call TRBJ2-2; tentatively, D is TRBD1 (5 bases). The CDR3 contains 16 residues. Germline CDR1 reads SGHRS; CDR2 reads YFSETQ. Trimming cost V 1 base and J 6 bases, with 16 bases left between them. The CDR3 nucleotides read TGCGCCAGCAGCTTGAACCAGGGTATCGGTGCCGGGGAGCTGTTTTTT. Its protein is CASSLNQGIGAGELFF.

V and J are TRBV28 and TRBJ1-5, with TRBD1 identical over 7 bases. Germline loops: CDR1 MDHEN, CDR2 SYDVKM. Losses at the gene ends were 6 bases for V and 2 bases for J; bases not matched to a gene: 7. This CDR3 comprises 15 residues. The CDR3 DNA follows: TGTGCCAGCAGCGGAACAGGGGCTGGCAATCAGCCCCAGCATTTT. Translated: CASSGTGAGNQPQHF. The whole variable domain, remainder taken from reference TRBV28 and TRBJ1-5, is DVKVTQSSRYLVKRTGEKVFLECVQDMDHENMFWYRQDPGLGLRLIYFSYDVKMKEKGDIPEGYSVSREKKERFSLILESASTNQTSMYLCASSGTGAGNQPQHFGDGTRLSIL.

V and J are TRBV7-9 and TRBJ2-3; 7 bases are a match to TRBD1. The CDR3 contains 15 residues. With V trimmed by 7 bases and J by 1 base, 8 bases remained unmatched. Germline CDR1 SEHNR, CDR2 FQNEAQ (reference sequence). CDR3 in amino acids: CASNVGGPGTDTQYF. Here the CDR3 DNA reads TGTGCCAGCAACGTAGGGGGCCCAGGCACAGATACGCAGTATTTT.

The chain links TRBV4-2 to TRBJ2-3; maybe TRBD2 (5 bases). Germline-derived CDR1 and CDR2 are LGHNA and YNFKEQ. V shed 4 bases and J shed 3 bases, with 14 bases lying between them. The CDR3 extends over 15 amino acids. The chain's CDR3 is CASSPASSDTDTQYF. Written as DNA, the CDR3 is TGTGCCAGCAGCCCGGCTAGCAGTGATACAGATACGCAGTATTTT.

This clonotype appeared once. The rearrangement joins TRBV5-1 to TRBJ2-7; tentatively, D is TRBD1 (6 bases). Germline CDR1 and CDR2: SGHRS and YFSETQ. This CDR3 spans 14 amino acids. Between the trimmed V and J ends, which lost 4 bases and 2 bases, there was a span of 13 bases. CDR3 DNA: TGCGCCAGCAGCGCGGACAGATCCCCCTACGAGCAGTACTTC. It is translated as CASSADRSPYEQYF.

The rearrangement links TRBV20-1 to TRBJ2-2; perhaps TRBD1 as D (5 bases). Germline loops: CDR1 DFQATT, CDR2 SNEGSKA (reference sequence). The CDR3 sequence is 15 residues long. V was trimmed by 0 bases and J by 1 base, leaving 9 bases between them. The CDR3 DNA follows: TGCAGTGCTAGAGAGGGGCGGAAGAACACCGGGGAGCTGTTTTTT. It translates to CSAREGRKNTGELFF.

The chain recombines TRBV28 with TRBJ2-7; 7 bases are shared with TRBD1. Per germline, CDR1 MDHEN and CDR2 SYDVKM. The CDR3 consists of 15 residues. The J segment lost 4 bases and the V segment lost 3 bases, leaving 9 bases of the junction unmatched. The CDR3 DNA reads as TGTGCCAGCAGTTTGAGGGCAGGGGGTATGTACGAGCAGTACTTC. Amino acid sequence: CASSLRAGGMYEQYF.

This chain joins TRBV12-3 or TRBV12-4 and TRBJ2-3; D is uncertain. Trimming took 6 bases from V and 3 from J, leaving 7 bases between them. This CDR3 comprises 12 residues. The CDR3 DNA reads as TGTGCCAGCAGCCCAAAAACAGATACGCAGTATTTT. Its protein product is CASSPKTDTQYF.